Following are 8 T cell receptor beta chains from one sample sequenced in a study of glioma-infiltrating T cells. Amplification of TCR alpha and beta CDR3 regions from RNA used iRepertoire nested multiplex PCR. TCRdb analysed the multiplex PCR reads with MiXCR anew, one entry per CDR3 protein. The table records a few hundred thousand distinct CDR3 sequences, more than 35% of them present only once. The sequenced sample consisted of glioma tissue, nonneoplastic brain tissue, or PBMCs (not recorded which). All receptors derive from a human donor with low-grade glioma or glioblastoma, undergoing nonglioma brain surgery, or in good health (not recorded which).

This clonotype was detected ten times or more. The J gene is TRBJ1-1, the V gene TRBV27; perhaps TRBD1 as D (5 bases). Germline V CDR1 and CDR2: MNHEY, SMNVEV (reference sequence). The CDR3 is 16 residues long. V shed 5 bases and J shed 0 bases, with 16 bases lying between them. The CDR3 region is CASSPYLEGVNTEAFF. CDR3 nucleotides: TGTGCCAGCAGTCCCTATCTGGAAGGGGTGAACACTGAAGCTTTCTTT.

This clonotype was picked up many times. The CDR3 is CASLPRWVNEQFF. The DNA of the CDR3 is TGTGCCAGCCTCCCTAGATGGGTTAATGAGCAGTTCTTC. The chain couples TRBV7-2 to TRBJ2-1; unclear D gene. Germline CDR1 is SGHTA and CDR2 is FQGNSA. V was clipped by 8 bases and J by 7 bases, with 15 bases between them. This CDR3 comprises 13 residues.

Of note for this clonotype: With a much larger clone just one base away, this may be a read error. The chain combines TRBV27 with TRBJ2-7, with 7 positions matching TRBD1. The CDR3 contains 15 residues. Germline assignment: CDR1 MNHEY and CDR2 SMNVEV (reference sequence). The CDR3, as DNA: TGTGCCAGCAGTTTCGACAGGGCGTCTCCCTACGAGAAGTACTTC. It is translated as CASSFDRASPYEKYF.

This clonotype was recorded a few times. This chain joins TRBV24-1 and TRBJ2-7; D is undetermined. The CDR3 is 13 amino acids. The V and J ends lost 4 bases and 1 base respectively, with 7 bases between them. Per germline, CDR1 KGHDR and CDR2 SFDVKD. DNA for the CDR3: TGTGCCACCAGTGAGACTTCTTCCTACGAGCAGTACTTC. This translates into CATSETSSYEQYF.

This sequence joins TRBV20-1 and TRBJ2-3; maybe TRBD1 (5 bases). The V gene's germline CDR1 is DFQATT and CDR2 SNEGSKA (reference sequence). Trimming removed 2 bases from V and 2 bases from J, with 17 bases in between. The CDR3 covers 16 residues. The CDR3 here is CSARKGQGYSTDTQYF. CDR3 in DNA: TGCAGTGCTAGAAAGGGGCAGGGATACTCCACAGATACGCAGTATTTT.

This clonotype was observed many times. This chain links TRBV6-1 with TRBJ2-7; possible D gene TRBD2, 5 bases. V lost 6 bases and J lost 3, with 12 bases in between. The CDR3 totals 13 residues. Germline loops: CDR1 MNHNS, CDR2 SASEGT. CDR3 DNA: TGTGCCAGCAGACGGGAATTCCTCTACGAGCAGTACTTC. Translating gives CASRREFLYEQYF.

The rearrangement links TRBV5-4 to TRBJ2-3; 7 nucleotides match TRBD2. This CDR3 spans 15 amino acids. Per germline, CDR1 SGHNT and CDR2 YYREEE (reference sequence). Trimming at V came to 1 base and at J to 2 bases, leaving 4 bases not matched to a gene. CDR3 sequence (DNA): TGTGCCAGCAGCTTGACTAGCGACTACACAGATACGCAGTATTTT. This gives the protein CASSLTSDYTDTQYF. Variable domain in full (rest from reference TRBV5-4 and TRBJ2-3): ETGVTQSPTHLIKTRGQQVTLRCSSQSGHNTVSWYQQALGQGPQFIFQYYREEENGRGNFPPRFSGLQFPNYSSELNVNALELDDSALYLCASSLTSDYTDTQYFGPGTRLTVL.

This clonotype was counted a few times. This chain joins TRBV4-2 and TRBJ2-4; no firm D call. The V end was cut by 2 bases, the J end by 9 bases, with 17 bases between. From germline, CDR1 is LGHNA and CDR2 YNFKEQ. The CDR3 spans 15 residues. The chain's CDR3 is CASSQLGSPRPIQYF. In nucleotides, the CDR3 is TGTGCCAGCAGCCAACTCGGCTCCCCGAGGCCCATTCAGTACTTC.